This T cell receptor (beta chain) is drawn from a study of OX40 agonist ivuxolimab in advanced cancers. Study-wide background: Dosing consisted of intravenous ivuxolimab at 0.01 to 10 mg/kg every 2 weeks.

The CDR3 has 13 amino acids. The germline V gene has CDR1 SGHRS and CDR2 YFSETQ. V lost 1 base and J lost 4, with 8 bases in between. As regards this clone: Its antigen is undetermined.

Some clones are missing from TCRdb's copy, which holds only in-frame ones; the method was immunoSEQ multiplex PCR. The profile shows 38,000 or so clones, 89% of them singletons. Findings and caveats of the study: Some patients without response likewise showed low normalized clonal expansion.

Here the sequenced sample was CD4+ or CD8+ T cells sorted from blood, taken in a trial of the OX40 agonist ivuxolimab. This chain connects TRBV5-1 to TRBJ1-2; the D is unclear. The clonotype comes from an adult with an advanced solid tumor such as melanoma, head and neck, liver or kidney cancer. As DNA, the CDR3 is TGCGCCAGCAGCTTGTCCAGCTCCTATGGCTACACCTTC. The encoded protein is CASSLSSSYGYTF.